The clone carrying this T cell receptor beta chain was picked up a small number of times. Its antigen is unknown. These data come from a study of T cells after yellow fever vaccination. Across the study: Preparation used SMART-Seq v4 Ultra Low Input for the low-cell-number fractions.

TCRdb fed the 5' RACE reads into MiXCR, producing one record per CDR3 protein. The sample lists 300,000 or so distinct CDR3 sequences, approximately 8% occurring once. Germline CDR1 reads KGHDR; CDR2 reads SFDVKD. V gave up 4 bases and J gave up 4 bases, with 16 bases separating them. This CDR3 has 16 residues. Notes on the study in general: Contaminants from the bulk population, in the form of abundant clonotypes, could be found in FACS-sorted repertoires. By day 5 rather than day 15, the secondary response had peaked, though it was weaker.

The material was PBMCs, obtained approximately 40 days after the first yellow fever vaccination. V is TRBV24-1 and J is TRBJ2-1, with D perhaps TRBD1 (5 bases). The source is a man aged 18 to 30 who received the YFV17D yellow fever vaccine. In DNA, the CDR3 is TGTGCCACCAGTGACTCGGTGGCAGGGATGTACAATGAGCAGTTCTTC. Its translation is CATSDSVAGMYNEQFF.